One TCR beta chain is described in this entry. The data were obtained in a study of T cell changes during pregnancy in multiple sclerosis. Sequenced by immunoSEQ multiplex PCR; TCRdb stores in-frame clones only, minus some. This sample carries 90,000 to 95,000 clones, 85% to 95% of them seen once, and the ten largest clones take around 2.3%. Unmatched junction bases numbered 11, after V lost 9 bases and J lost 5 bases. Germline loops: CDR1 MRHNA, CDR2 SNTAGT. This CDR3 contains 15 residues. The V gene is TRBV6-4, the J gene TRBJ2-1; TRBD2 aligns across 9 bases. The TCR originated in a female donor with multiple sclerosis, enrolled in a pregnancy study. Sequenced material: peripheral blood, taken in the third trimester of pregnancy. CDR3 sequence reads: CASATGLATDNEQFF. The DNA of the CDR3 is TGTGCCAGTGCTACCGGACTAGCGACTGACAATGAGCAGTTCTTC.